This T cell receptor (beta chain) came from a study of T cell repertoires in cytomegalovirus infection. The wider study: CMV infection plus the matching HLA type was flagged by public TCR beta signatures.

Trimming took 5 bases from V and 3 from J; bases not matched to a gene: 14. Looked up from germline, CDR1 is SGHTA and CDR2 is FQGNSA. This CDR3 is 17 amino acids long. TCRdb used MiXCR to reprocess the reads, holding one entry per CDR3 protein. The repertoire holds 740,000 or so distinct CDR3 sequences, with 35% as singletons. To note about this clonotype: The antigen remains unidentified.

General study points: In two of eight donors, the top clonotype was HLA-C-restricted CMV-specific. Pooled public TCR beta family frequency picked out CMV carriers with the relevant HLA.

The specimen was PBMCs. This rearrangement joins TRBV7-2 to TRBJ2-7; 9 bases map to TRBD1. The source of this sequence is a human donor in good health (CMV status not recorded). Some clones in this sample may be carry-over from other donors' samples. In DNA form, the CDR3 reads TGTGCCAGCAGCCTTTTTCCCGGGACAGGGTACCACTACGAGCAGTACTTC. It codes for CASSLFPGTGYHYEQYF.